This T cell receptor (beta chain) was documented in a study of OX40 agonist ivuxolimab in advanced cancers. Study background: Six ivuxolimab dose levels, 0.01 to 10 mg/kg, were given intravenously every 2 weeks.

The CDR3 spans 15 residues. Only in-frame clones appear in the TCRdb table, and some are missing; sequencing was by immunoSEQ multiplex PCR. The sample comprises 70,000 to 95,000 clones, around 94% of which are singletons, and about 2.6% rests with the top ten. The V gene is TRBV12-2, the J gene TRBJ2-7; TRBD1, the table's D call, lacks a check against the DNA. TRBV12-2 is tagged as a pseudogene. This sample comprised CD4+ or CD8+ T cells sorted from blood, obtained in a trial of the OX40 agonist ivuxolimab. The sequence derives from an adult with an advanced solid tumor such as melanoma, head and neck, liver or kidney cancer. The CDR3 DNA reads TGTGCCAGCAGCTTAGCCGGGACAGGGGTATACGAGCAGTACTTC. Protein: CASSLAGTGVYEQYF.